This T cell receptor beta chain appears in the sequencing data of a study of Graves' ophthalmopathy and Graves' hyperthyroidism (dated by TCRdb to 2016 to 2019). Concerning the study at large: Peripheral blood was collected at initial diagnosis, before any treatment. The 100 discovery patients were divided at random into training and test sets in a 7:3 ratio. An independent validation cohort comprised 18 hyperthyroidism patients and 15 to 17 patients who later progressed from hyperthyroidism to ophthalmopathy. The study used signatures of the TCR beta repertoire to tell Graves' ophthalmopathy apart from Graves' hyperthyroidism and to predict which patients would progress to ophthalmopathy. Following sample collection, hyperthyroidism patients were given methimazole at a starting dose of 30 mg daily, and ophthalmopathy patients were given high-dose intravenous methylprednisolone. In total, some 140 blood samples were TCR-sequenced: some 40 ophthalmopathy, 75 hyperthyroidism and approximately 17 hyperthyroidism-to-ophthalmopathy patients. To explore V-J signatures that separate ophthalmopathy from hyperthyroidism, a discovery set of about 98 patients was enrolled, consisting of fewer than 45 with ophthalmopathy and about 60 with stable hyperthyroidism. T-cell repertoires of thyroid tissue and blood were compared in 5 or 6 hyperthyroidism patients. Here is what the overall study found, with its caveats: Ophthalmopathy was separated from stable hyperthyroidism by the 13-signature model with just under 90% sensitivity and around 81% specificity in cross-validation and with 80%/75% in the test set. Sample size was not predetermined statistically, and investigators were not blinded to group allocation. Most of the expanded thyroid clonotypes with a frequency above 0.001 were also detected in blood, and it was suggested that the thyroid immune response may be reflected by blood repertoires. In validation, the model predicted ophthalmopathy progression with 70.59% sensitivity and 72% to 80% specificity; some 13 predicted patients were CT-confirmed with GO in a median of approximately six months.

Notes on this clonotype: Its antigen is unknown. Per-base qualities were not stored, and no clone one base away is much larger.

The ophthalmopathy patients had moderately to severely active disease, with a Clinical Activity Score of 3 or higher, a NOSPECS grade of 4 or higher, and a disease duration of less than 3 months. Patients with other autoimmune diseases, uncontrolled infections, pregnancy or lactation were excluded from the study. Clinical symptoms, serum thyroxine, TRAb, thyroid ultrasound and orbital computed tomography formed the basis of the diagnosis. PBMCs were isolated from about 10 ml of fresh peripheral blood by Ficoll-Paque density gradient centrifugation. Trizol reagent was used to extract the total RNA, and its quality was then checked on an Agilent 2100 Bioanalyzer. For repertoire sequencing, TCR beta CDR3 regions were amplified from RNA transcripts. A first-round RT-PCR used HTBI primers with the Qiagen OneStep RT-PCR kit, followed by a second-round multiplex PCR, size selection and purification. Sequencing of the libraries was carried out on an Illumina HiSeq2000 in paired-end mode with 100 bp reads. From the authors' description of their analysis: SOAPnuke was used to process the reads, throwing out any read that had adapters, had uncalled bases, had a mean Phred below 15, or lacked an exact constant-primer or identifier match. High-quality paired reads were merged with COPE v1.2.5. Clonotypes were defined as unique nucleotide sequences and were aligned to IMGT TRB V, D and J references using MiTCR v1.1. Only V-J combinations with frequency above 0.0001 were analysed, covering 99.2% of repertoires. For each V-J combination, a TCR clonal expansion and chaos score was defined as F50 clonal expansion divided by the chaos observed in the TCRdist matrix. Welch's t-statistics and random forest were used to narrow the features down to around twelve V-J combinations, which were then fed into a naive Bayes classifier. The Morisita-Horn index was used to measure how similar the thyroid and blood repertoires were. TCRdb reran the public reads through fastp at Q25 and MiXCR, keeping productive beta chains. Entries that share a CDR3 protein sequence are merged under the most common genes and DNA. TCRdb's processing, not the authors', yielded these V and J calls. This sample holds about 480,000 distinct CDR3 sequences; roughly an eighth were observed only once. Over 8% of the sample is held by the ten biggest clonotypes.

The germline V gene encodes CDR1 GTSNPN and CDR2 SVGIG (reference sequence). V lost 5 bases and J lost 4 bases; the stretch between them is 15 bases long. The CDR3 covers 13 residues, taking in both the cysteine and the phenylalanine. The sequence is cut down to CDR3 DNA, 39 bases in frame from base 1. The sequence derives from a woman aged 25 to 39 with Graves' ophthalmopathy. Donor details come from another sample of the same person, matched by shared clones. Sequencing was performed on blood. This receptor chain uses TRBV30 and TRBJ2-7, with the D gene tentatively TRBD1 or TRBD2, based on 5 matching bases in each. The DNA sequence follows: TGTGCCTGGGCTGCCCGGGGCCTTTACGAGCAGTACTTC. This sequence encodes CAWAARGLYEQYF.